Shown below are 6 T cell receptor beta chains from a single sample sequenced in a study of blood T cell repertoires in COVID-19. Profiled with immunoSEQ multiplex PCR; TCRdb holds only in-frame clones, not every one. The sample records around 140,000 clones, over 70% being singletons. What was sequenced was peripheral blood. All receptors derive from a man in his 70s who had recovered from COVID-19.

This clone was detected only once. This chain uses TRBV9 with TRBJ2-1; 12 bases are a match to TRBD2. The junction had 6 bases not matched to a gene; V was cut back by 4 bases and J by 7 bases. CDR1 and CDR2 from the germline V gene are SGDLS and YYNGEE. The CDR3 has 15 amino acids. CDR3: CASSSRTSGTNEQFF. The CDR3 nucleotides are TGTGCCAGCAGCTCTCGGACTAGCGGGACGAATGAGCAGTTCTTC.

The chain carries TRBV9 and TRBJ2-2; 9 bases align to TRBD2. Germline V CDR1 and CDR2: SGDLS, YYNGEE. J was trimmed by 0 bases and V by 3 bases; bases with no gene match: 0. The CDR3 sequence is 15 residues long. CDR3 sequence (DNA): TGTGCCAGCAGCGCTAGCGGGACGAACACCGGGGAGCTGTTTTTT. Encoded protein: CASSASGTNTGELFF.

The chain uses TRBV27 and TRBJ2-7; D might be TRBD1 (5 bases). CDR1 is MNHEY, CDR2 SMNVEV, per germline (reference sequence). The CDR3 covers 14 residues. V was trimmed by 6 bases and J by 0 bases, leaving 12 bases between them. The CDR3 region is CASRDRQSSYEQYF. The CDR3 DNA reads TGTGCCAGCAGGGATAGACAGAGCTCCTACGAGCAGTACTTC.

The chain uses TRBV29-1 and TRBJ2-5, with D possibly TRBD2 on 5 matching bases. V was pared by 3 bases and J by 7 bases, with 12 bases between. CDR1 and CDR2 from the germline V gene are SQVTM and ANQGSEA. CDR3 size: 12 residues. CDR3 DNA: TGCAGCGTTGATCCCGTCGGAGGGACCCAGTACTTC. Its protein is CSVDPVGGTQYF.

The chain employs TRBV1 and TRBJ2-7; TRBD2, the table's D call, was not compared with the DNA. TRBV1 is designated a pseudogene. The length of the CDR3 is 16 residues. CDR3 loop: CTSSLTRSRESWEQYF. CDR3 coding DNA: TGCACCAGCAGCCTAACAAGAAGCCGGGAGTCGTGGGAGCAGTACTTC.

V usage is TRBV30 and J usage is TRBJ2-7, with 9 bases fitting TRBD1. CDR1 and CDR2 (germline): GTSNPN, SVGIG (reference sequence). Germline trimming cut 0 bases from V and 0 bases from J; bases unmatched to any gene: 15. This CDR3 has 19 amino acids. In DNA, the CDR3 is TGTGCCTGGAGTGTGGGAGCCGGGACAGGGTTTCTGAGCTCCTACGAGCAGTACTTC. Its translation: CAWSVGAGTGFLSSYEQYF.